This T cell receptor beta chain was found in a study of control samples from healthy donors and cancer patients. Using immunoSEQ multiplex PCR, the repertoire was profiled, and TCRdb retains in-frame clones only, with some absent. The sample consists of 95,000 to 110,000 clones, roughly 91% of them appearing once. CDR3 length: 15 amino acids. V lost 3 bases to trimming and J lost 4 bases, with 18 bases between them. Per germline, CDR1 SQVTM and CDR2 ANQGSEA. Input material: PBMCs. The receptor was derived from a man between 60 and 75 years old with lung cancer. The rearrangement joins TRBV29-1 to TRBJ2-5, with D possibly TRBD1 on 6 matching bases. The CDR3 bases are TGCAGCGTTGAGGGTGTAGACAGGTCCCCAGAGACCCAGTACTTC. This translates into CSVEGVDRSPETQYF.